This TCR beta chain is drawn from a study of T cell responses to AZD1222 COVID-19 vaccine listed by TCRdb under 2021. Describing the broader study: AZD1222 recipients with second doses at about 4 weeks or about 12 weeks were pooled, because spike-specific TCR depth and breadth did not differ between schedules. A total of 233 trial participants underwent TCR sequencing, of whom roughly 210 received two doses of AZD1222 and roughly 25 received two doses of the MenACWY control vaccine. Enrollment into the trials was organized by age into subgroups of 18-55, 56-69 and 70-plus years, and those subgroups contained about 160, 30 and 59 TCR-sequenced participants, respectively. On the study overall, not on this receptor specifically: Because no samples from the day 14 peak response were available, repertoires could be characterized only after the peak T cell response. The 56-69-year group was small, and its depth increase did not reach significance, likely because of low power. The vaccine-associated CD4 TCRs covered the entire spike protein, and the dominant responses fell in regions 160-218 and 743-854. Epitopes outside the regions mutated in the B.1.351 and B.1.1.7 variants were reportedly recognized by nearly half of the unique spike-specific TCRs. After two AZD1222 doses, spike-specific TCR breadth and depth were significantly higher than at day 0 and than in MenACWY recipients. Conclusions about previously exposed vaccinees were limited because only a handful of AZD1222 recipients were SARS-CoV-2 seropositive at baseline. Participants were mostly white British and included more females than males, and it was suggested by the authors that clonal diversity may have been underestimated.

The label giving this sample's time point can be read as: baseline before first vaccination. Vaccinee samples came from UK trials COV001 and COV002, including a single-blind randomized controlled phase 2/3 trial of AZD1222 (ChAdOx1 nCoV-19) in healthy adults. For TCRbeta chain sequencing, PBMC samples were collected from trial participants at day 0 and at day 28 after the second dose. Note on this clone: It lacks a known antigen. No clone much larger than this one lies a single base away; base qualities are absent.

The CDR3 starts with the cysteine, ends with the phenylalanine, and has 12 residues. Just the 36-base CDR3 DNA is kept, in frame starting at base 1. CDR1 and CDR2, looked up from the germline V gene, are SGHRS and YFSETQ. The junction shows trimming of 2 bases on V and 5 bases on J, plus 7 bases between the germline ends. The CDR3 regions of human TCRbeta chains were subjected to immunosequencing. The published analysis was carried out like this. Repertoire TCRs were checked for matches against a reference library of SARS-CoV-2-specific TCRs that had been generated using the MIRA antigen-specificity platform. Breadth was defined as the fraction of unique TCRs that were SARS-CoV-2-associated, and depth was defined as the fraction of total T cells that were SARS-CoV-2-associated. Each spike-specific TCR was assigned to its reactive spike region and to a CD4 or CD8 class using the MIRA data. Log10-transformed breadth and depth values were compared by one-way ANOVA with Sidak's multiple comparisons tests. TCRdb limited this immuneACCESS table to in-frame rearrangements with V and J called. A share of clones is missing; checked studies link under half to unresolved V genes, and the rest is unexplained. That table gives V, J and clone size, and the DNA gave D and trimming. This sample lists under 150,000 clones; under 95% were detected once. The ten largest clones add up to approximately 2% of the sample.

The chain employs TRBV5-1 and TRBJ1-2, with no D gene named confidently. The sequencing here drew on peripheral blood, taken on day 0 of AZD1222 vaccination. The receptor was derived from an adult in good health. The CDR3: CASSFDRYGYTF. The nucleotide sequence is TGCGCCAGCAGCTTCGATCGATATGGCTACACCTTC.